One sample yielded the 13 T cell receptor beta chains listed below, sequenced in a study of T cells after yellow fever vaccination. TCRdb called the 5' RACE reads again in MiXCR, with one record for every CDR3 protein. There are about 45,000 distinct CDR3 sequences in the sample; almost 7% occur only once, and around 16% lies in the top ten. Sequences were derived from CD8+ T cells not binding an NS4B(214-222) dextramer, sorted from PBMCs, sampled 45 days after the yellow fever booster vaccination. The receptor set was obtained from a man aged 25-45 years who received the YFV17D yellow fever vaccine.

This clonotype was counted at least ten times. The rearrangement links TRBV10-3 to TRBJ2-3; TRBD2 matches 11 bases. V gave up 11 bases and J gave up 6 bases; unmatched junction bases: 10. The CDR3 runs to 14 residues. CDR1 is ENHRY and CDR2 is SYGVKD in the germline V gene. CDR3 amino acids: CAAHTSGSYDTQYF. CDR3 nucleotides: TGTGCCGCGCATACTAGCGGGAGTTACGATACGCAGTATTTT.

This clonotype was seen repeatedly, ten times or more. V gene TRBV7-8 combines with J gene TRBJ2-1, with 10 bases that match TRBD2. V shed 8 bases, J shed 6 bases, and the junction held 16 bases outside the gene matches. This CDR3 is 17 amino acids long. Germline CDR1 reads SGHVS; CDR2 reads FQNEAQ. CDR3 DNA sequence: TGTGCCAGCTCAGGTCGGGCTAGCGGGAGACGGGGCAATGAGCAGTTCTTC. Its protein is CASSGRASGRRGNEQFF. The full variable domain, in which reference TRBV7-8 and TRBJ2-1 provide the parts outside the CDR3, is GAGVSQSPRYKVAKRGQDVALRCDPISGHVSLFWYQQALGQGPEFLTYFQNEAQLDKSGLPSDRFFAERPEGSVSTLKIQRTQQEDSAVYLCASSGRASGRRGNEQFFGPGTRLTVL.

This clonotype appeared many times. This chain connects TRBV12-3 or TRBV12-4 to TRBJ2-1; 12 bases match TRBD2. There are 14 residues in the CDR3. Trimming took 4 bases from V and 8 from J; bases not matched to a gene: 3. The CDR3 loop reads CASSSTSGSHEQFF. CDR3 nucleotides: TGTGCCAGCAGTTCGACTAGCGGGAGCCATGAGCAGTTCTTC.

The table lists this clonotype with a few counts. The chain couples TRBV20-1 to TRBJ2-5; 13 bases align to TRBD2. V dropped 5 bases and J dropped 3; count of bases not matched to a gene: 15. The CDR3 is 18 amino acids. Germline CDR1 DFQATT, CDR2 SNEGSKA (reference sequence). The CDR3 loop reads CSAHMRGLAGVLEETQYF. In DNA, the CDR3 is TGCAGTGCTCACATGCGAGGACTAGCGGGAGTACTGGAAGAGACCCAGTACTTC.

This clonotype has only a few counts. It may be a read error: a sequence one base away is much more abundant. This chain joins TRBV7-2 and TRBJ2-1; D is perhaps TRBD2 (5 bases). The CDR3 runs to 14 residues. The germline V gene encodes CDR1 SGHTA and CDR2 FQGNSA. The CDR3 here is CDSRTRPIYNEQFF. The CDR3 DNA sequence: TGTGACAGCCGGACTCGGCCCATATACAATGAGCAGTTCTTC.

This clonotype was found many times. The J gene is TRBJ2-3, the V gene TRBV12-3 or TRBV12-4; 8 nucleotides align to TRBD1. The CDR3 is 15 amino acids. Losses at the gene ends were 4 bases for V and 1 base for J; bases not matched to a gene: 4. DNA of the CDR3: TGTGCCAGCAGTTCCCCGGGACAGGGCACAGATACGCAGTATTTT. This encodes CASSSPGQGTDTQYF.

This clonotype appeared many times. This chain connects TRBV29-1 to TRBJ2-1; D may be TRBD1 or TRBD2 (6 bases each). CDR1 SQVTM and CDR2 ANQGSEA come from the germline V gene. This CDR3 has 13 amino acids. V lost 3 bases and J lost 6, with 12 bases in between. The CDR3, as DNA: TGCAGCGTTGATCCGGGGGCTGGCAATGAGCAGTTCTTC. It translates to CSVDPGAGNEQFF.

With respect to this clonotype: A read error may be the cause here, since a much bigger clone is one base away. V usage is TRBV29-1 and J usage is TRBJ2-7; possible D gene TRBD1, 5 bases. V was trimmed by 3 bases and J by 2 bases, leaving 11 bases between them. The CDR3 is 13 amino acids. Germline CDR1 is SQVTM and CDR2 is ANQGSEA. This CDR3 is CSVECDSTYEQYF. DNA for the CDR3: TGCAGCGTTGAGTGCGACAGCACCTACGAGCAGTACTTC.

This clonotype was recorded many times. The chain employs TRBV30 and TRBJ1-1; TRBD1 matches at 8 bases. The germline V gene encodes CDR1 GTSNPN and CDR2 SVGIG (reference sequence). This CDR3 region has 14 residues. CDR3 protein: CTTTGVPPHTEAFF. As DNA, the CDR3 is TGTACTACGACAGGGGTCCCGCCTCACACTGAAGCTTTCTTT.

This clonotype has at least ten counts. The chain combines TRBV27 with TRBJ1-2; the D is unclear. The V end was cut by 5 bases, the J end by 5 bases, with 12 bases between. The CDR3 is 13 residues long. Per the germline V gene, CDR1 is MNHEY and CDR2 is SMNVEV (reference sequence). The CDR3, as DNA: TGTGCCAGCAGTGGGCCCTACGGTTATGGCTACACCTTC. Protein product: CASSGPYGYGYTF.

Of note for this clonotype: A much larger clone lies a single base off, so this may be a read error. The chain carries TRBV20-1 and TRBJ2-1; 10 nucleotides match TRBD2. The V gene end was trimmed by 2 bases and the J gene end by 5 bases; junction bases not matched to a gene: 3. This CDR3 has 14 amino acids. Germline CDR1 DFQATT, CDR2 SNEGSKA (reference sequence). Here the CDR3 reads CSARLAGDHNEQFF. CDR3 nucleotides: TGCAGTGCTAGACTAGCGGGGGATCACAATGAGCAGTTCTTC.

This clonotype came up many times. The CDR3 DNA reads TGCGCCAGCAGCTTGGATGCAGCTGGAAACACCATATATTTT. Amino acids: CASSLDAAGNTIYF. The rearrangement uses TRBV5-1 and TRBJ1-3; D remains unclear. Germline CDR1 and CDR2: SGHRS and YFSETQ. The CDR3 sequence is 14 residues long. The germline V and J ends were trimmed by 0 bases and 2 bases, with 6 bases remaining between them.

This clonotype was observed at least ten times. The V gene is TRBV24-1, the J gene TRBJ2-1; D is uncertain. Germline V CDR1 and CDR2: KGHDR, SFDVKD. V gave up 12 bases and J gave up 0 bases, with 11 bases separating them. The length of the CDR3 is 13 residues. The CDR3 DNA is TGTGCCTCGCAAGGTAGCTCCTACAATGAGCAGTTCTTC. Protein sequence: CASQGSSYNEQFF.